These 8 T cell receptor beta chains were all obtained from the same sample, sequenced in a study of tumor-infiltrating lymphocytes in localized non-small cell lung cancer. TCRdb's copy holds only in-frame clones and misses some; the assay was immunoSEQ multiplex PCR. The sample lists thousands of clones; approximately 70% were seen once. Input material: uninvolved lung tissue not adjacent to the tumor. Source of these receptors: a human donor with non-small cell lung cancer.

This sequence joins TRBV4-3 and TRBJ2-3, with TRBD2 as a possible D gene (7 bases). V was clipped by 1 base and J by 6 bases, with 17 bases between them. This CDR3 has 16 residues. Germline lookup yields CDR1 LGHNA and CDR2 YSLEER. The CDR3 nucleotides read TGCGCCAGCAGCCAAGGGGGCGGCGGGGGCGTGGATACGCAGTATTTT. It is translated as CASSQGGGGGVDTQYF.

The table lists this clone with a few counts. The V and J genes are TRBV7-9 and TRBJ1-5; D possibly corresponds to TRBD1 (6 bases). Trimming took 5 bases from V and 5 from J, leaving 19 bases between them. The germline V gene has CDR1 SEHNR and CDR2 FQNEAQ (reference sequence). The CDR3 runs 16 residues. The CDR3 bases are TGTGCCAGCAGCGCCGTCAGGGGCTCAGGGGATCAGCCCCAGCATTTT. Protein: CASSAVRGSGDQPQHF.

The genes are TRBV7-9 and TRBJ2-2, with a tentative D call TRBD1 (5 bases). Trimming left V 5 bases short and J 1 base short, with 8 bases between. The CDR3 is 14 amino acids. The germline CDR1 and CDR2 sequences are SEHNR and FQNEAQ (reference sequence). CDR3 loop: CASSPTGNTGELFF. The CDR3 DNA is TGTGCCAGCAGCCCAACAGGGAACACCGGGGAGCTGTTTTTT.

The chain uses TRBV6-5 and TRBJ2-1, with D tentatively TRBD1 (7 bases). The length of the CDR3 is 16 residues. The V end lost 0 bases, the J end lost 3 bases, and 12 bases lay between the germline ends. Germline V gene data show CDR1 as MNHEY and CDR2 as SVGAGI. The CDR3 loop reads CASSYSSGGNYNEQFF. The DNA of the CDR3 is TGTGCCAGCAGTTACTCGTCAGGGGGGAACTACAATGAGCAGTTCTTC.

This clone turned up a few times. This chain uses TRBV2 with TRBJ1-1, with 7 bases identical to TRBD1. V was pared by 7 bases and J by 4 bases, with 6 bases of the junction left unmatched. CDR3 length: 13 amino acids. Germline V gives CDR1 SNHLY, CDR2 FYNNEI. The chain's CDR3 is CASMTGISTEAFF. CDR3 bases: TGTGCCAGCATGACAGGGATTAGCACTGAAGCTTTCTTT.

The CDR3, as DNA: TGCGCCAGCAGCCAGGAGGGGGTGGCCGGGACTAGCGGGGGGGCGGGAGATACGCAGTATTTT. This translates into CASSQEGVAGTSGGAGDTQYF. The rearrangement joins TRBV4-3 to TRBJ2-3; 16 bases map to TRBD2. There are 21 residues in the CDR3. Germline CDR1 reads LGHNA; CDR2 reads YSLEER. The trim removed 3 bases at V and 5 bases at J, leaving 17 bases unmatched.

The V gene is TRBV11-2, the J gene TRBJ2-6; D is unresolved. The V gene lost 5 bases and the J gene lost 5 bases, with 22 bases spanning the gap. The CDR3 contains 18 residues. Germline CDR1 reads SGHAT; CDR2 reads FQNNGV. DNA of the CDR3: TGTGCCAGCAGCCACATGCAAACAAGCAAAAGTCGGGCCAACGTCCTGACTTTC. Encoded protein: CASSHMQTSKSRANVLTF.

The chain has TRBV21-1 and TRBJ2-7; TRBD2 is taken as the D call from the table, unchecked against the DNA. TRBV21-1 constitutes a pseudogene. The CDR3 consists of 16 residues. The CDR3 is CASSKRGVPSGYEQYV. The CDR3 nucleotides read TGTGCCAGCAGCAAACGGGGCGTTCCGAGCGGGTACGAGCAGTACGTC.